Listed here is a single TCR beta chain. This sample is part of a study of blood T cell repertoires in COVID-19. In the study overall: Material from acute and convalescent COVID-19 was sourced from the United States, Italy and Spain. In each case, the material was cDNA or gDNA derived from T cells, B-cell-depleted T cells, or PBMCs.

As handled by the study authors: Reference gene primer amplification gave nucleated cell count estimates. The protocol was immunoSEQ multiplex PCR, while the TCRdb copy is restricted to in-frame clones and leaves out a portion. The V and J calls and the clone size are those of that table, but D and trimming were determined from the DNA. The sample includes tens of thousands of clones, almost 85% of them seen just once. This CDR3 is built from 13 residues. The origin of this receptor is a woman of 80 years or more with acute or convalescent COVID-19. The source material was peripheral blood. V and J are TRBV12-1 and TRBJ1-6; the D call TRBD1 from the table was never checked on the DNA. TRBV12-1 is a recognized pseudogene. The CDR3 region is CASAGTGNQPLHF. As DNA, the CDR3 is TGTGCCAGCGCCGGGACAGGGAATCAACCCCTCCACTTT.